This T cell receptor (beta chain) derives from a study of OX40 agonist ivuxolimab in advanced cancers. Profiling relied on immunoSEQ multiplex PCR, and the TCRdb table lists in-frame clones only, not all of them. The sample holds about 90,000 clones, about 90% seen once. This clone was recorded only once. The ends lost 5 bases at V and 7 bases at J; junction bases unmatched: 9. CDR1 and CDR2 (germline): SQVTM, ANQGSEA. This CDR3 spans 14 amino acids. The chain couples TRBV29-1 to TRBJ2-7, with 12 bases aligning to TRBD2. The sequencing here drew on CD4+ or CD8+ T cells sorted from blood, taken in a trial of the OX40 agonist ivuxolimab. The clonotype originates from an adult with an advanced solid tumor such as melanoma, head and neck, liver or kidney cancer. The CDR3 DNA sequence: TGCAGCGTTTGGACTAGCGGGAATGGTTCGGAGCAGTACTTC. Translating gives CSVWTSGNGSEQYF.